This passage covers 26 T cell receptor beta chains from one sample sequenced in a study of shared clonotypes between healthy human individuals. Profiled with immunoSEQ multiplex PCR; TCRdb holds only in-frame clones, not every one. The table has about 600,000 clones, roughly 97% seen once. Sequencing used naive CD4+ T cells sorted from blood. Subset described: CD45RA+ positively selected. These receptors were taken from a woman aged 30 to 39 in good health.

The rearrangement links TRBV10-1 to TRBJ2-3; TRBD2 agrees at 7 bases. The ends lost 6 bases at V and 4 bases at J; junction bases unmatched: 13. CDR1 and CDR2 from the germline V gene are WNHNN and SYGVQD (reference sequence). There are 16 residues in the CDR3. This CDR3 reads CASRARREVGSDTQYF. The CDR3 DNA follows: TGCGCCAGCAGGGCGAGACGGGAGGTTGGCTCAGATACGCAGTATTTT.

The V gene is TRBV28, the J gene TRBJ2-1; 10 bases are shared with TRBD2. CDR3 length: 15 amino acids. The germline V gene encodes CDR1 MDHEN and CDR2 SYDVKM. V lost 5 bases and J lost 3; bases outside the gene matches: 4. CDR3 DNA sequence: TGTGCCAGCAGTGGATGGACTAGCGGCTACAATGAGCAGTTCTTC. Residues: CASSGWTSGYNEQFF.

The chain uses TRBV19 and TRBJ1-5, with a possible D match to TRBD1 (5 bases). V lost 0 bases and J 5 bases, leaving 11 bases between the germline ends. This CDR3 is 15 amino acids long. Germline V gene lookup returns CDR1 LNHDA and CDR2 SQIVND (reference sequence). The CDR3 spells CASSIDGQGHQPQHF. Here the CDR3 DNA reads TGTGCCAGTAGTATAGATGGCCAGGGCCATCAGCCCCAGCATTTT.

The genes are TRBV12-5 and TRBJ1-1; tentative D call: TRBD1 (6 bases). CDR1 is LGHNT, CDR2 FRNRAP, per germline. The ends were cut back, 6 bases at V and 4 bases at J, with 18 bases in the middle. The CDR3 is 15 amino acids. CDR3 nucleotide sequence: TGTGCTAGTGGGATATTCAGGGGTTTTGGCACTGAAGCTTTCTTT. Translation: CASGIFRGFGTEAFF.

CDR3 bases: TGTGCCTGGAGTTTTCAGCGGGGCTCTGGGGCCAACGTCCTGACTTTC. Its translation is CAWSFQRGSGANVLTF. This chain joins TRBV30 and TRBJ2-6, with 7 positions matching TRBD2. The germline CDR1 and CDR2 sequences are GTSNPN and SVGIG (reference sequence). This CDR3 contains 16 residues. The junction had 4 bases not matched to a gene; V was cut back by 2 bases and J by 0 bases.

This clone has only one observation. The chain joins TRBV2 to TRBJ2-3, with 7 bases lining up with TRBD2. Germline lookup yields CDR1 SNHLY and CDR2 FYNNEI. There are 17 residues in the CDR3. V gave up 4 bases and J gave up 2 bases; unmatched junction bases: 12. CDR3 in DNA: TGTGCCAGCAGTGTCCCCCGGAGGCTAGCGGCCACAGATACGCAGTATTTT. Its translation: CASSVPRRLAATDTQYF.

The chain employs TRBV5-1 and TRBJ2-5, with TRBD1 matching over 10 bases. Losses at the gene ends were 2 bases for V and 4 bases for J; bases not matched to a gene: 5. CDR3 length: 15 amino acids. CDR1 SGHRS and CDR2 YFSETQ come from the germline V gene. This CDR3 is CASSFGTGAGETQYF. Written as DNA, the CDR3 is TGCGCCAGCAGCTTCGGGACAGGGGCGGGAGAGACCCAGTACTTC.

This sequence joins TRBV6-1 and TRBJ1-1, with D maybe TRBD1 (5 bases). The germline V and J ends were trimmed by 4 bases and 1 base, with 13 bases remaining between them. Germline values: CDR1 MNHNS, CDR2 SASEGT. This CDR3 comprises 15 residues. The CDR3 spells CASSVTVTPNTEAFF. CDR3 coding DNA: TGTGCCAGCAGTGTGACAGTTACCCCGAACACTGAAGCTTTCTTT.

Written as DNA, the CDR3 is TGTGCCAGCAGCTTAGGAGTAATAACCGAGCAGTACTTC. Translated, it gives CASSLGVITEQYF. The J gene is TRBJ2-7, the V gene TRBV7-9, with D unclear. Germline V gene data show CDR1 as SEHNR and CDR2 as FQNEAQ (reference sequence). V was clipped by 1 base and J by 6 bases, with 10 bases between them. The CDR3 loop spans 13 amino acids.

The genes are TRBV19 and TRBJ2-5, with D uncertain. Trimming shortened V by 3 bases and J by 2 bases, and 16 bases separated the two germline ends. CDR1 and CDR2 (germline): LNHDA, SQIVND (reference sequence). This CDR3 has 16 residues. The DNA of the CDR3 is TGTGCCAGTAGTATGCTGGCCACCCTGGGTCAAGAGACCCAGTACTTC. Translating gives CASSMLATLGQETQYF.

This chain connects TRBV5-1 to TRBJ2-7; maybe TRBD1 (6 bases). This CDR3 contains 13 residues. Germline V lookup: CDR1 SGHRS, CDR2 YFSETQ. Trimming stripped 6 bases from V and 2 bases from J, with 12 bases between. CDR3 coding DNA: TGCGCCAGCAAGCCAACAGGGACCTACGAGCAGTACTTC. It translates to CASKPTGTYEQYF.

The chain recombines TRBV18 with TRBJ1-3; TRBD1 is a possible D gene (5 bases). This CDR3 spans 14 amino acids. Germline-derived CDR1 and CDR2 are KGHSH and LQKENI. Trimming took 3 bases from V and 0 from J, leaving 6 bases between them. DNA for the CDR3: TGTGCCAGCTCACCGGGGGACTCTGGAAACACCATATATTTT. Translation gives CASSPGDSGNTIYF.

The CDR3 spells CASRGLEVNTGELFF. Written as DNA, the CDR3 is TGTGCCAGCAGGGGACTAGAAGTAAACACCGGGGAGCTGTTTTTT. This chain connects TRBV7-9 to TRBJ2-2; 8 bases fit TRBD2. The CDR3 has 15 amino acids. CDR1 is SEHNR, CDR2 FQNEAQ, per germline (reference sequence). Trimming removed 6 bases from V and 2 bases from J; junction bases left unmatched: 5.

This chain links TRBV7-9 with TRBJ2-7; 12 bases match TRBD2. J gave up 4 bases and V 2 bases, and 12 bases lay outside the gene matches. The germline V gene encodes CDR1 SEHNR and CDR2 FQNEAQ (reference sequence). The CDR3 loop spans 18 amino acids. CDR3 DNA: TGTGCCAGCAGCTTAATGAGCCCCGGACTAGCGGGAACGTACGAGCAGTACTTC. Translating gives CASSLMSPGLAGTYEQYF.

The chain couples TRBV5-1 to TRBJ2-5; 10 bases match TRBD2. Germline CDR1 is SGHRS and CDR2 is YFSETQ. After removal of 7 bases from V and 4 bases from J, the junction contained 7 bases not matched to a gene. The CDR3 spans 14 residues. CDR3 sequence: CASSSGRVRETQYF. The CDR3 DNA sequence: TGCGCCAGCTCCAGCGGGAGGGTTAGAGAGACCCAGTACTTC. Full variable domain (remainder filled in from reference TRBV5-1 and TRBJ2-5): KAGVTQTPRYLIKTRGQQVTLSCSPISGHRSVSWYQQTPGQGLQFLFEYFSETQRNKGNFPGRFSGRQFSNSRSEMNVSTLELGDSALYLCASSSGRVRETQYFGPGTRLLVL.

The chain carries TRBV18 and TRBJ2-5; perhaps TRBD1 as D (5 bases). Trimming cost V 2 bases and J 5 bases, with 15 bases left between them. The germline V gene has CDR1 KGHSH and CDR2 LQKENI. The CDR3 loop spans 15 amino acids. CDR3 DNA: TGTGCCAGCTCACCAGCTTGGGGCGCGTACGAGACCCAGTACTTC. This sequence encodes CASSPAWGAYETQYF.

The J gene is TRBJ2-5, the V gene TRBV28; D uncertain. CDR1 and CDR2 from the germline V gene are MDHEN and SYDVKM. The CDR3 runs 14 residues. V gave up 6 bases and J gave up 0 bases, with 11 bases separating them. CDR3 protein: CASRALAYQETQYF. In DNA form, the CDR3 reads TGTGCCAGCAGAGCGTTAGCCTACCAAGAGACCCAGTACTTC.

The chain uses TRBV18 and TRBJ2-1; TRBD2 matches at 12 bases. V trimming: 3 bases; J trimming: 4 bases; junction bases outside the gene matches: 7. The CDR3 covers 17 residues. CDR1 and CDR2 from the germline V gene are KGHSH and LQKENI. DNA of the CDR3: TGTGCCAGCTCACCCCAACGGACTAGCGGGGCTTACAATGAGCAGTTCTTC. Protein sequence: CASSPQRTSGAYNEQFF.

The rearrangement uses TRBV12-5 and TRBJ2-1; 10 bases agree with TRBD1. J gave up 5 bases and V 1 base, and 5 bases lay outside the gene matches. Germline V CDR1 and CDR2: LGHNT, FRNRAP. This CDR3 comprises 16 residues. Written as DNA, the CDR3 is TGTGCTAGTGGTTTGGCCCGGGACAGGGGACACAATGAGCAGTTCTTC. It codes for CASGLARDRGHNEQFF. The full variable domain, its missing parts supplied by reference TRBV12-5 and TRBJ2-1, is DARVTQTPRHKVTEMGQEVTMRCQPILGHNTVFWYRQTMMQGLELLAYFRNRAPLDDSGMPKDRFSAEMPDATLATLKIQPSEPRDSAVYFCASGLARDRGHNEQFFGPGTRLTVL.

This clone was counted once. The gene calls are TRBV6-1 and TRBJ1-1, with 10 bases fitting TRBD1. In germline, CDR1 is MNHNS, CDR2 SASEGT. With 4 bases clipped from V and 7 bases from J, the junction kept 3 bases outside the gene matches. The CDR3 consists of 13 residues. DNA of the CDR3: TGTGCCAGCAGTGTTCGGACAGGGGGTGAAGCTTTCTTT. Its protein is CASSVRTGGEAFF.

The chain combines TRBV28 with TRBJ2-5, with 11 bases identical to TRBD1. CDR1 is MDHEN and CDR2 is SYDVKM in the germline V gene. After removal of 6 bases from V and 5 bases from J, the junction contained 5 bases not matched to a gene. The CDR3 runs to 14 residues. The CDR3 protein is CASRGQGGSETQYF. CDR3 sequence (DNA): TGTGCCAGCAGGGGACAGGGGGGGTCGGAGACCCAGTACTTC.

The rearrangement links TRBV7-9 to TRBJ1-1, with D maybe TRBD1 (5 bases). The CDR3 is 15 amino acids. Looked up from germline, CDR1 is SEHNR and CDR2 is FQNEAQ (reference sequence). Trimming left V 0 bases short and J 0 bases short, with 8 bases between. CDR3 DNA: TGTGCCAGCAGCTTAGCTTGGGACGTGAACACTGAAGCTTTCTTT. This sequence encodes CASSLAWDVNTEAFF.

The chain uses TRBV10-3 and TRBJ2-7; the match to TRBD2 covers 12 bases. The CDR3 length is 14 residues. CDR1 is ENHRY and CDR2 is SYGVKD in the germline V gene. J gave up 7 bases and V 3 bases, and 4 bases lay outside the gene matches. This CDR3 reads CAISELLAGGEQYF. CDR3 sequence (DNA): TGTGCCATCAGTGAACTCCTAGCGGGAGGGGAGCAGTACTTC.

This chain uses TRBV5-4 with TRBJ2-1, with a tentative D call TRBD2 (6 bases). V was trimmed by 4 bases and J by 0 bases, leaving 11 bases between them. Germline V gives CDR1 SGHNT, CDR2 YYREEE (reference sequence). The CDR3 sequence is 15 residues long. For the CDR3, the DNA is TGTGCCAGCAGCACGGCGGGATACTCCTACAATGAGCAGTTCTTC. It encodes CASSTAGYSYNEQFF.

The DNA for the CDR3 is TGTGCCAGCAGCACAGGGGGGTTGACGGAGACCCAGTACTTC. Translated, it gives CASSTGGLTETQYF. This sequence joins TRBV9 and TRBJ2-5; 8 nucleotides line up with TRBD1. There are 14 residues in the CDR3. CDR1 is SGDLS and CDR2 is YYNGEE in the germline V gene. Trimming cost V 4 bases and J 5 bases; bases outside gene matches: 7.

The genes are TRBV29-1 and TRBJ2-1, with 8 bases lining up with TRBD2. Trimming cost V 3 bases and J 9 bases; bases outside gene matches: 10. Germline CDR1 and CDR2: SQVTM and ANQGSEA. The CDR3 loop spans 14 amino acids. The CDR3 protein is CSVDYGRVSGEQFF. CDR3 in DNA: TGCAGCGTTGATTACGGGAGGGTCTCCGGTGAGCAGTTCTTC.